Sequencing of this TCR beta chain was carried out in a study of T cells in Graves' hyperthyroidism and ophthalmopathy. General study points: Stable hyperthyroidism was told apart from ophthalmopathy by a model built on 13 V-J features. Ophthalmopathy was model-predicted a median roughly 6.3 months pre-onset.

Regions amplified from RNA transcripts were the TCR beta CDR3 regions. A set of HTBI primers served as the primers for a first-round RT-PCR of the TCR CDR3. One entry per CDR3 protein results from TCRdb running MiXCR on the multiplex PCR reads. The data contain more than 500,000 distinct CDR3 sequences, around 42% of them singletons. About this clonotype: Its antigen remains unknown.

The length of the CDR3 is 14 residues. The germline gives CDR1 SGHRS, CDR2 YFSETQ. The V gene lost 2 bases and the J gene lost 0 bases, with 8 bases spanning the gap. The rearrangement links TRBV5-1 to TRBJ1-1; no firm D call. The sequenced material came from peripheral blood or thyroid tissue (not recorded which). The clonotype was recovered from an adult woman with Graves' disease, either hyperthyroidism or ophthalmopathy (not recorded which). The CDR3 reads CASSLSPVNTEAFF. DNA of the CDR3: TGCGCCAGCAGCTTAAGTCCGGTGAACACTGAAGCTTTCTTT.